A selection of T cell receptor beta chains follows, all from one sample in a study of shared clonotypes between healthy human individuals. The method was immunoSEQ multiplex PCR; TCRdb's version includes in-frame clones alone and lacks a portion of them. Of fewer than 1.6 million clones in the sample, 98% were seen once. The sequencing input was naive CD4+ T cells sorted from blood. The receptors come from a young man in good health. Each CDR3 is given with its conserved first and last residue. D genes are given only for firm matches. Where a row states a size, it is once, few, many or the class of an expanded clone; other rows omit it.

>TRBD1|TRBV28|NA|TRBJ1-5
CASRKTGDNQPQHF
TGTGCCAGTCGAAAGACAGGGGACAATCAGCCCCAGCATTTT
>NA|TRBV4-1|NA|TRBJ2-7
CASSLGRDVSEQYF
TGCGCCAGCAGCCTCGGCAGGGATGTAAGTGAGCAGTACTTC
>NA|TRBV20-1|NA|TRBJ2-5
CSGQVEETQYF
TGCAGTGGACAGGTAGAAGAGACCCAGTACTTC
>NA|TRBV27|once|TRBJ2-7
CASSFTESSNEQYF
TGTGCCAGCAGTTTTACGGAGTCCTCGAACGAGCAGTACTTC
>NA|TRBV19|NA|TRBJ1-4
CASSRNRDLREKLFF
TGTGCCAGTAGCAGAAACAGGGACCTGCGGGAAAAACTGTTTTTT
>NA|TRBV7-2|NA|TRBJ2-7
CASSFTGSSYEQYF
TGTGCCAGCAGCTTTACAGGGAGCTCCTACGAGCAGTACTTC
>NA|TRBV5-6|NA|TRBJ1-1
CASSFIAGEAFF
TGTGCCAGCAGCTTCATTGCAGGGGAAGCTTTCTTT
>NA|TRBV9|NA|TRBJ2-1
CASSVEGGLKGHEQFF
TGTGCCAGCAGCGTAGAGGGCGGTCTTAAAGGGCATGAGCAGTTCTTC
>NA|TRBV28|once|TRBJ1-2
CASSFSSYGYTF
TGTGCCAGCAGTTTCTCCTCCTATGGCTACACCTTC
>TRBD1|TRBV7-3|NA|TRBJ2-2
CASSSSGQGASGELFF
TGTGCCAGCAGCTCCTCGGGACAGGGGGCATCCGGGGAGCTGTTTTTT
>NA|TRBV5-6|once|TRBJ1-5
CASSLGPGGLSNQPQHF
TGTGCCAGCAGCCTAGGTCCGGGGGGCCTTAGCAATCAGCCCCAGCATTTT
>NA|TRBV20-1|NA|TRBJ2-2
CSAKGAGELFF
TGCAGTGCTAAAGGGGCCGGGGAGCTGTTTTTT
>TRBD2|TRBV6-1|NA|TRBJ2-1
CASKVGLAGYEQFF
TGTGCCAGCAAAGTGGGCCTAGCGGGCTATGAGCAGTTCTTC
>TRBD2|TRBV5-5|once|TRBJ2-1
CASSFGTSGYNEQFF
TGTGCCAGCAGCTTTGGGACTAGCGGGTACAATGAGCAGTTCTTC
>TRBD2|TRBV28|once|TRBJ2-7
CASTLAGAPTYEQYF
TGTGCCAGCACCTTAGCGGGAGCTCCCACCTACGAGCAGTACTTC
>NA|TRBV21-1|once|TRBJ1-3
CASSKGGQCSGNTIYF
TGTGCCAGCAGCAAAGGGGGACAGTGCTCTGGAAACACCATATATTTT
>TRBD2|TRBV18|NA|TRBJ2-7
CASSQREDYEQYF
TGTGCCAGCTCCCAGCGGGAGGACTACGAGCAGTACTTC
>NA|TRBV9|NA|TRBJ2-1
CASSVAGFNEQFF
TGTGCCAGCAGCGTAGCAGGCTTTAATGAGCAGTTCTTC
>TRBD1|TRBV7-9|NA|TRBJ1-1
CASSLTGGGLISVNTEAFF
TGTGCCAGCAGCTTGACAGGGGGCGGGTTAATATCAGTGAACACTGAAGCTTTCTTT
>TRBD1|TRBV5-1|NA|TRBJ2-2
CASSAHRGQTNTGELFF
TGCGCCAGCAGCGCCCACAGGGGGCAAACGAACACCGGGGAGCTGTTTTTT
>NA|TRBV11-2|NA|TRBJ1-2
CASSSNRQSHNYGYTF
TGTGCCAGCAGCTCAAACCGACAGTCACATAACTATGGCTACACCTTC
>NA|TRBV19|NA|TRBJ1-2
CASSTPRGYTF
TGTGCCAGTAGTACCCCTCGTGGCTACACCTTC
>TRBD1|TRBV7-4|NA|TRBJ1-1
CASSFRDRGTEAFF
TGTGCCAGCAGCTTCAGGGACAGGGGGACTGAAGCTTTCTTT
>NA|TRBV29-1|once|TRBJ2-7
CSVVESYEQYF
TGCAGCGTTGTGGAGAGCTACGAGCAGTACTTC
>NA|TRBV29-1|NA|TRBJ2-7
CSVNGPTYEQYF
TGCAGCGTAAACGGGCCTACGTACGAGCAGTACTTC
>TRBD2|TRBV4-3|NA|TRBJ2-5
CASSQALAGGSQETQYF
TGCGCCAGCAGCCAAGCGCTAGCGGGAGGGTCACAAGAGACCCAGTACTTC
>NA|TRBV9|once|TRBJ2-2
CASSVVSSGLTAGELFF
TGTGCCAGCAGCGTAGTGTCCAGCGGGCTAACCGCCGGGGAGCTGTTTTTT
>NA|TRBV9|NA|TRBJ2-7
CASSVATGFYEQYF
TGTGCCAGCAGCGTAGCTACAGGTTTTTACGAGCAGTACTTC
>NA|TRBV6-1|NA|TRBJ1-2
CASSDVDYGYTF
TGTGCCAGCAGTGACGTGGACTATGGCTACACCTTC
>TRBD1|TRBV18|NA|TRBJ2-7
CASSGTGAPYEQYF
TGTGCCAGCTCAGGGACAGGGGCTCCCTACGAGCAGTACTTC
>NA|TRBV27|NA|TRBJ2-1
CASQRGAYNEQFF
TGTGCCAGCCAGAGGGGTGCCTACAATGAGCAGTTCTTC
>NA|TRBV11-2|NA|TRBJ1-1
CASSLGLSGTEAFF
TGTGCCAGCAGCCTCGGGCTCTCTGGGACTGAAGCTTTCTTT
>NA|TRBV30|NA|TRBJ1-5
CAWSVGLERLDSNQPQHF
TGTGCCTGGAGTGTAGGTTTGGAGAGACTCGATAGCAATCAGCCCCAGCATTTT
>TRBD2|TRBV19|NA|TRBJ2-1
CASSGGRVNNEQFF
TGTGCCAGTAGTGGCGGGAGGGTAAACAATGAGCAGTTCTTC
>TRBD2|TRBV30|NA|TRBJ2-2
CASTWAGGHTGELFF
TGTGCCTCGACGTGGGCGGGAGGTCACACCGGGGAGCTGTTTTTT
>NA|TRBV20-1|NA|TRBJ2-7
CSASGRYEQYF
TGCAGTGCTAGCGGACGGTACGAGCAGTACTTC
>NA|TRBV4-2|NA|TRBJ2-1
CASSPTYEESSYNEQFF
TGTGCCAGCAGCCCAACATACGAGGAAAGCTCCTACAATGAGCAGTTCTTC
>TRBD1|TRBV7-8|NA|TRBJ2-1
CASSSQGAMINEQFF
TGTGCCAGCAGCTCACAGGGGGCTATGATCAATGAGCAGTTCTTC
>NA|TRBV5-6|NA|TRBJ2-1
CASSQPGAEVNEQFF
TGTGCCAGCAGCCAACCGGGGGCGGAAGTCAATGAGCAGTTCTTC
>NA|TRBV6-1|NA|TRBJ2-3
CASSVVRGGFRNTQYF
TGTGCCAGCAGTGTAGTCAGAGGGGGGTTTCGTAATACGCAGTATTTT
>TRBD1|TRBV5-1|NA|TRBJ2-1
CASSPGQSMWFF
TGCGCCAGCAGCCCGGGACAGAGCATGTGGTTCTTC
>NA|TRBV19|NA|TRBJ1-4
CATGGSRATNEKLFF
TGTGCCACCGGGGGTTCCAGGGCAACTAATGAAAAACTGTTTTTT
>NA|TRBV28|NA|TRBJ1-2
CASSLVPAGPDGYTF
TGTGCCAGCAGTTTAGTCCCGGCGGGGCCCGATGGCTACACCTTC
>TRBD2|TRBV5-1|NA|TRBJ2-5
CASSISSGRAWETQYF
TGCGCCAGCAGCATTAGTAGCGGGAGGGCCTGGGAGACCCAGTACTTC